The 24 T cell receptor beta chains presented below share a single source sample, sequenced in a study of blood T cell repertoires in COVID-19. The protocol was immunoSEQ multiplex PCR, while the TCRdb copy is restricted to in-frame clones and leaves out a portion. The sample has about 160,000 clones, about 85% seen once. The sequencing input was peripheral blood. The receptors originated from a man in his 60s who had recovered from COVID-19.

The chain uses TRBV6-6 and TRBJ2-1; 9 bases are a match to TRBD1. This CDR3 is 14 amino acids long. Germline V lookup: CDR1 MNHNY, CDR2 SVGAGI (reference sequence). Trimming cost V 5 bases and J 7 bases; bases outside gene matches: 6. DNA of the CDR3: TGTGCCAGCAGTAACAGGGGGCAAGGAAATGAGCAGTTCTTC. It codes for CASSNRGQGNEQFF.

As DNA, the CDR3 is TGTGCCAGCACGACTTGGCCCCAGCATTTT. This encodes CASTTWPQHF. The chain carries TRBV6-5 and TRBJ1-5; no firm D call. V was cut by 7 bases and J by 9 bases, with 7 bases left in between. Per germline, CDR1 MNHEY and CDR2 SVGAGI. The length of the CDR3 is 10 residues.

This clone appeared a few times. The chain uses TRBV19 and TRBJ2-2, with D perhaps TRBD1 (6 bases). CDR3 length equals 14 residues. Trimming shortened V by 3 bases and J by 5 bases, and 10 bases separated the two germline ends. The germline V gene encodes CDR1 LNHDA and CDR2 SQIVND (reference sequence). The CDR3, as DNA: TGTGCCAGTAGTATCCTTCAGGGGACCGGGGAGCTGTTTTTT. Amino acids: CASSILQGTGELFF.

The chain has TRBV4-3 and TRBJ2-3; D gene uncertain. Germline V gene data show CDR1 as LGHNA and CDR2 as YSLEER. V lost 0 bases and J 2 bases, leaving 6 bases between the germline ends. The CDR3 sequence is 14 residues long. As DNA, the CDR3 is TGCGCCAGCAGCCAAGATCACTTCACAGATACGCAGTATTTT. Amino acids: CASSQDHFTDTQYF.

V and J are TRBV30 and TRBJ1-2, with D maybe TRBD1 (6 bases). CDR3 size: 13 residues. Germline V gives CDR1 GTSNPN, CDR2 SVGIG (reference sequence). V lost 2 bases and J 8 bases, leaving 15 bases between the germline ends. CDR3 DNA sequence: TGTGCCTGGAGTTACACAGGGATACGCGGCTACACCTTC. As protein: CAWSYTGIRGYTF.

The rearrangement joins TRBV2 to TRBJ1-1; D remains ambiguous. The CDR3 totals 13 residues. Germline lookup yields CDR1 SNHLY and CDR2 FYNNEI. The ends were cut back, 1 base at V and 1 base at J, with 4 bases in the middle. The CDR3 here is CASSEGRNTEAFF. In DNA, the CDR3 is TGTGCCAGCAGTGAAGGCAGGAACACTGAAGCTTTCTTT.

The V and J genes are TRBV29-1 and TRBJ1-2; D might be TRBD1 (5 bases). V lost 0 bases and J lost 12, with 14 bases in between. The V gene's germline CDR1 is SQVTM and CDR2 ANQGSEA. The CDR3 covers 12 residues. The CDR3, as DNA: TGCAGCGTTGAAGATCCCAGGGCCATCAACACCTTC. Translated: CSVEDPRAINTF.

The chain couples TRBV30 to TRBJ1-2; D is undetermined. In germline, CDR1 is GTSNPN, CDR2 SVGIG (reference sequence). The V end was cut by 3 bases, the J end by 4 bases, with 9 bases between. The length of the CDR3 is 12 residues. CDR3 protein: CAWSVQSYGYTF. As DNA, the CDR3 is TGTGCCTGGAGCGTACAGAGCTATGGCTACACCTTC.

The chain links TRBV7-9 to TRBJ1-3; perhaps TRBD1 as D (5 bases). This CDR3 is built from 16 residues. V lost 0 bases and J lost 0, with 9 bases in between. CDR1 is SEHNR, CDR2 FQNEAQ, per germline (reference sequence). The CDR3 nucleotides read TGTGCCAGCAGCTTAGCGGGGCAGTACTCTGGAAACACCATATATTTT. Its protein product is CASSLAGQYSGNTIYF.

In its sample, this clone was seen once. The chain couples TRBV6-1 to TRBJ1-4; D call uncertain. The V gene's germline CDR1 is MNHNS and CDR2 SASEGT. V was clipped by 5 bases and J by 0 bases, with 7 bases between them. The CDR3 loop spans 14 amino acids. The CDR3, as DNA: TGTGCCAGCAGTCCCATTGCAACTAATGAAAAACTGTTTTTT. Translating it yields CASSPIATNEKLFF.

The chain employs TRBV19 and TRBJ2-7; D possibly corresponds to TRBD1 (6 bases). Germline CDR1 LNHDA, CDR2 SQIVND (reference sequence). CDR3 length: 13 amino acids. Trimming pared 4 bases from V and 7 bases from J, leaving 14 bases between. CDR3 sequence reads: CASSTYTGTEQYF. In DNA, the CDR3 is TGTGCCAGTAGTACTTACACAGGGACGGAGCAGTACTTC.

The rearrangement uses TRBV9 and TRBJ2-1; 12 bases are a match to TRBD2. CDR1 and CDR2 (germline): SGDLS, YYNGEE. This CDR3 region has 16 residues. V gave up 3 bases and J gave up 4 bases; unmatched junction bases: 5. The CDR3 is CASSALGTSGYNEQFF. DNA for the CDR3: TGTGCCAGCAGCGCCCTCGGGACTAGCGGGTACAATGAGCAGTTCTTC.

CDR3 region: CASSLATGSEKLFF. The CDR3 DNA reads TGCGCCAGCAGCTTGGCAACAGGGAGTGAAAAACTGTTTTTT. This chain links TRBV5-1 with TRBJ1-4, with D perhaps TRBD1 (6 bases). The CDR3 is 14 amino acids. V lost 0 bases to trimming and J lost 7 bases, with 10 bases between them. Germline CDR1 SGHRS, CDR2 YFSETQ.

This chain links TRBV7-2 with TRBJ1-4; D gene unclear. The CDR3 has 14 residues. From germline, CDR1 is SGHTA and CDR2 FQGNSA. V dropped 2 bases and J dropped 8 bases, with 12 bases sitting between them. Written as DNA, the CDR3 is TGTGCCAGCAGCTTACAGACTAGGAGGGAAAAACTGTTTTTT. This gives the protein CASSLQTRREKLFF.

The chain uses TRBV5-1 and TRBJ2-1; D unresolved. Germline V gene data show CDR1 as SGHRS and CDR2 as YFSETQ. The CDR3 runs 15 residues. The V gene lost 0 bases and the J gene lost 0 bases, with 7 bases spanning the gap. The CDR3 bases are TGCGCCAGCAGCTTGGATTCCAGCTCCTACAATGAGCAGTTCTTC. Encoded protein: CASSLDSSSYNEQFF.

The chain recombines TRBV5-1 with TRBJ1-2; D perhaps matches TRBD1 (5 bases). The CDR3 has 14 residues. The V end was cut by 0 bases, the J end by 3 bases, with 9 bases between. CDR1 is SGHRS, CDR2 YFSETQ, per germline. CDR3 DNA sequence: TGCGCCAGCAGCTTGGAGGGGTCTTACTATGGCTACACCTTC. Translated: CASSLEGSYYGYTF.

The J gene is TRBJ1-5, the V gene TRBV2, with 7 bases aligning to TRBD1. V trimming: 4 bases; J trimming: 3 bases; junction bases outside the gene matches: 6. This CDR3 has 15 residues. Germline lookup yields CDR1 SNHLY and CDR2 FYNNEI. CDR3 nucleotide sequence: TGTGCCAGCAGTGTAGGGGGCGGTGACAATCAGCCCCAGCATTTT. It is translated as CASSVGGGDNQPQHF.

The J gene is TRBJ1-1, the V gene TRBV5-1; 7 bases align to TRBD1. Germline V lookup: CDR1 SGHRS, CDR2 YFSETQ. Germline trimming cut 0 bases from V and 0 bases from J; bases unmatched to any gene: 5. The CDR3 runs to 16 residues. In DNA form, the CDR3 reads TGCGCCAGCAGCTTGGAGGGACAGCCATTGAACACTGAAGCTTTCTTT. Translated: CASSLEGQPLNTEAFF. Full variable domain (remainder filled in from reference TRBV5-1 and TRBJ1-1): KAGVTQTPRYLIKTRGQQVTLSCSPISGHRSVSWYQQTPGQGLQFLFEYFSETQRNKGNFPGRFSGRQFSNSRSEMNVSTLELGDSALYLCASSLEGQPLNTEAFFGQGTRLTVV.

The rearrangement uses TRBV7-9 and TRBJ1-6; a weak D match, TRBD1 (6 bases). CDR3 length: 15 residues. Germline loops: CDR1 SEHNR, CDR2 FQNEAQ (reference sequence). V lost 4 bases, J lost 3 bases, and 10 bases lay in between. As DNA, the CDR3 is TGTGCCAGCAGCTCCAGGGGTAACTATAATTCACCCCTCCACTTT. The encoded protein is CASSSRGNYNSPLHF.

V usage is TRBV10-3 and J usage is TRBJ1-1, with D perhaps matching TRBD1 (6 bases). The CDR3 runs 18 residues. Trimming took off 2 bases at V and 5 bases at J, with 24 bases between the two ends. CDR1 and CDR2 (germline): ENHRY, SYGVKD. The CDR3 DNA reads TGTGCCATCAGTGAGCGGGGGGGCAGGCGAGGATCGGGGACTGAAGCTTTCTTT. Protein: CAISERGGRRGSGTEAFF.

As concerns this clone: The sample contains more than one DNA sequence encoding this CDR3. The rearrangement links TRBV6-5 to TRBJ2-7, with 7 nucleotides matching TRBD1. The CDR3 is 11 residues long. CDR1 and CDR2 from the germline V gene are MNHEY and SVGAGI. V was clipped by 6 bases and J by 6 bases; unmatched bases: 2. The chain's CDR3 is CASSPGGEQYF. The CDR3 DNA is TGTGCCAGCAGCCCAGGGGGCGAGCAGTACTTC.

CDR3 coding DNA: TGTGCCAGCAGGGGGACAGGGGATGGCTACACCTTC. Protein sequence: CASRGTGDGYTF. The chain couples TRBV2 to TRBJ1-2; TRBD1 aligns across 10 bases. V shed 6 bases, J shed 6 bases, and the junction held 1 base outside the gene matches. CDR1 and CDR2 from the germline V gene are SNHLY and FYNNEI. The CDR3 has 12 amino acids.

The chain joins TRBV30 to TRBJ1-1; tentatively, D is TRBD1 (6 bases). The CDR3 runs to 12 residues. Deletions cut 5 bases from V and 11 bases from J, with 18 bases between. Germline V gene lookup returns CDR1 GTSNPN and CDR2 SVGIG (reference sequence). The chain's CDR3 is CAWVIPGARAFF. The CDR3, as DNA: TGTGCCTGGGTTATCCCAGGGGCACGGGCTTTCTTT.

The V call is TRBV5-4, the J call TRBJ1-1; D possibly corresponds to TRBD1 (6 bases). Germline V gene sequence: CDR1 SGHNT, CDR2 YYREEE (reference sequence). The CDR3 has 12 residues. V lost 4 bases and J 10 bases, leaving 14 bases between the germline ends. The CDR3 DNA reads TGTGCCAGCAGCCGATCCGGCAGGGGAGCTTTCTTT. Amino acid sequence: CASSRSGRGAFF.